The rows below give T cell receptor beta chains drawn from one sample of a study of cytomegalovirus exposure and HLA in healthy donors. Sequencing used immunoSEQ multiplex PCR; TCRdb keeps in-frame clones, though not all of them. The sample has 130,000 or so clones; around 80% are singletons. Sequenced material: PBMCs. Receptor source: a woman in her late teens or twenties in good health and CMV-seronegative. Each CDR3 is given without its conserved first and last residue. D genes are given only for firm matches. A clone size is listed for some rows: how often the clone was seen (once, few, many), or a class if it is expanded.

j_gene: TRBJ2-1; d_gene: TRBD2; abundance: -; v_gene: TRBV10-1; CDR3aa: ASSSSGSRDNEQF
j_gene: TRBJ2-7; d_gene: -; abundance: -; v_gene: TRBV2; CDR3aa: ASRVGQPAYEQY
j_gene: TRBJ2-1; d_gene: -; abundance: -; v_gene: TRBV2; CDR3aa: ASSEREGVYNEQF
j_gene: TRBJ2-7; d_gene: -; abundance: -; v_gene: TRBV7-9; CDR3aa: ASSLGQVSYEQY
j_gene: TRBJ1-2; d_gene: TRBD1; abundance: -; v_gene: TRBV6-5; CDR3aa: ASSYATGGGGYT
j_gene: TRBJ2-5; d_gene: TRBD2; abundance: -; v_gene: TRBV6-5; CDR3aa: ASSYSGRLQETQY
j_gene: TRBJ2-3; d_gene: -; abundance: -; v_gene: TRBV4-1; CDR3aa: ASSQDTEDTQY
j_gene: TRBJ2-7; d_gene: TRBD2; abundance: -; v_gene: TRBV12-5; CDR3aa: ASGLGSSGSSYEQY
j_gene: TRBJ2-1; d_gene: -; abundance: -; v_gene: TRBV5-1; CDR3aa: ASSFGIGAGEEF
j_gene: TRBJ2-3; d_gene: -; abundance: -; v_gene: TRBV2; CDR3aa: ASSVGGTSTDTQY
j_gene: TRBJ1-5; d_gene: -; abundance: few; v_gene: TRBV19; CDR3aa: ASSADGGVRNQPQH
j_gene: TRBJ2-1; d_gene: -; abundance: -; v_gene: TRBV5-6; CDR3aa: ASSSFKRSSYNEQF
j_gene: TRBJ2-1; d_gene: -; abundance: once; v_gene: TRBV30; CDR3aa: AWSRGGGNYNEQF
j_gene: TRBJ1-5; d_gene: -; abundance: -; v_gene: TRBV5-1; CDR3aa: ASSWGEANQPQH
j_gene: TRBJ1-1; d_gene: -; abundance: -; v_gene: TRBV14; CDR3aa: ASSQVQGLLNTEAF
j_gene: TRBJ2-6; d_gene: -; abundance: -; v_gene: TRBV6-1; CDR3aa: ATYEGDSGANVLT